This entry concerns a single T cell receptor (beta chain). Authors' analysis steps: Amplifying reference gene primers gave estimates of nucleated cell counts. Repertoires were generated with immunoSEQ multiplex PCR, while TCRdb's copy carries only in-frame clones and drops some. That table gives V, J and clone size, and the DNA gave D and trimming. The sample includes over 150,000 clones, 75% to 85% of them seen just once. This CDR3 is built from 14 residues. Germline V gene sequence: CDR1 LNHDA, CDR2 SQIVND (reference sequence). The V and J ends lost 3 bases and 2 bases, in that order; junction bases with no gene match: 0. The data were obtained in a study of blood T cell repertoires in COVID-19. Study overall: Sites across the United States, Italy and Spain contributed samples from acute and convalescent COVID-19. T cells, B-cell-depleted T cells, or PBMCs supplied cDNA or gDNA.

The sample consisted of peripheral blood. This TCR came from a human donor in a cohort sampled during active COVID-19. The chain links TRBV19 to TRBJ1-3; 8 bases agree with TRBD1. The CDR3: CASSMDRAGNTIYF. The CDR3 bases are TGTGCCAGTAGTATGGACAGGGCTGGAAACACCATATATTTT. The full variable domain, with the rest looked up from reference TRBV19 and TRBJ1-3, is DGGITQSPKYLFRKEGQNVTLSCEQNLNHDAMYWYRQDPGQGLRLIYYSQIVNDFQKGDIAEGYSVSREKKESFPLTVTSAQKNPTAFYLCASSMDRAGNTIYFGEGSWLTVV.